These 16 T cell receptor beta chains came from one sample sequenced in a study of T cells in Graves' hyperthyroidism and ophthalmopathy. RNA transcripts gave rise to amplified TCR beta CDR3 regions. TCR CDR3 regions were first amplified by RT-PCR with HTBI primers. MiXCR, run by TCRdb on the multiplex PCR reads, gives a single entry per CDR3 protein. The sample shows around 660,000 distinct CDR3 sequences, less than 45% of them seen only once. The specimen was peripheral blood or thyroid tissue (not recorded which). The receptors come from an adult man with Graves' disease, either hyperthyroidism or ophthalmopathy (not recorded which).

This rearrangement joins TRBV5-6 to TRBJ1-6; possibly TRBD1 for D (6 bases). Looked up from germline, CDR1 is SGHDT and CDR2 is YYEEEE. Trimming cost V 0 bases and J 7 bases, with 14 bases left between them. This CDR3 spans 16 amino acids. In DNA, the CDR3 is TGTGCCAGCAGCTTGGACGGGGGCGCGGGCAATTCACCCCTCCACTTT. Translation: CASSLDGGAGNSPLHF.

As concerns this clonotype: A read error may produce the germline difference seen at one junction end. The CDR3 is CASSYSAVLGSPLHF. In DNA, the CDR3 is TGTGCCAGCAGTTACTCAGCCGTTTTGGGTTCACCCCTCCACTTT. The V gene is TRBV10-3, the J gene TRBJ1-6; D is unresolved. The CDR3 spans 15 residues. The germline V gene has CDR1 ENHRY and CDR2 SYGVKD.

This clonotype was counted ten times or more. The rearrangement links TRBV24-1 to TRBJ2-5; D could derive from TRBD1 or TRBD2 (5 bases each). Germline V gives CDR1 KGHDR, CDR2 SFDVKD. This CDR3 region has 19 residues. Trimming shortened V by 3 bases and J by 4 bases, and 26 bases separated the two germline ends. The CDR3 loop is CATSDNSLGRATGGETQYF. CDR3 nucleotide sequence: TGTGCCACCAGTGATAATTCCCTCGGGCGGGCAACAGGTGGAGAGACCCAGTACTTC.

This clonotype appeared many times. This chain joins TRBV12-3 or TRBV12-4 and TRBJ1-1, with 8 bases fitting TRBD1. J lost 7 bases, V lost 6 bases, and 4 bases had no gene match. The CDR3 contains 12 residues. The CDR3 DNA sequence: TGTGCCAGCAGCCCCGGACAGGGTGAAGCTTTCTTT. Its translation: CASSPGQGEAFF.

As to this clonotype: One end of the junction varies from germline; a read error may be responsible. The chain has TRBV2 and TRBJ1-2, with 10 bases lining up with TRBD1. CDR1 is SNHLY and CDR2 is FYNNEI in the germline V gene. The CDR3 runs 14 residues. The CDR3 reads CASRWDRGGYGYTF. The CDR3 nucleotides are TGCGCCAGCAGGTGGGACAGGGGAGGCTATGGCTACACCTTC.

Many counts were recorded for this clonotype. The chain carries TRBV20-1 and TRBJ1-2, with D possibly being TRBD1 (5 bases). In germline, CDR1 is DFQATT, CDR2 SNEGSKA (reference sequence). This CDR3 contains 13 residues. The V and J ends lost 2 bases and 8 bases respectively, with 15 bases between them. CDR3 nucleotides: TGCAGTGCTAGAAAGGGGAACACCTACGGCTACACCTTC. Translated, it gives CSARKGNTYGYTF.

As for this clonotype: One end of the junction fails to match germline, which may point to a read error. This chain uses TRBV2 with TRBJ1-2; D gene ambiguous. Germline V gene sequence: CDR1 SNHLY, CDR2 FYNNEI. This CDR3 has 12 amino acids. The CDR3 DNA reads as TGTGCCAGCGGTGAACAGAATTATGGCTACACCTTC. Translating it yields CASGEQNYGYTF. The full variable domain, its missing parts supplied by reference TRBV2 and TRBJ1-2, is EPEVTQTPSHQVTQMGQEVILRCVPISNHLYFYWYRQILGQKVEFLVSFYNNEISEKSEIFDDQFSVERPDGSNFTLKIRSTKLEDSAMYFCASGEQNYGYTFGSGTRLTVV.

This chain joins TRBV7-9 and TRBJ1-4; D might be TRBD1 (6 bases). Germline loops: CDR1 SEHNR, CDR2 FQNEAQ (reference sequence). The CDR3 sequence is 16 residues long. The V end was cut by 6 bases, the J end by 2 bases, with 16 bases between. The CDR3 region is CASSYTGTPTNEKLFF. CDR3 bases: TGTGCCAGCAGTTATACAGGGACTCCCACTAATGAAAAACTGTTTTTT.

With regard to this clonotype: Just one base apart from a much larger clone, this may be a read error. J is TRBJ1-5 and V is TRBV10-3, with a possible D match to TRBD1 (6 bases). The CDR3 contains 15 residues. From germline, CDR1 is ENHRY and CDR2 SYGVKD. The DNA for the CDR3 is TGTGCCAGCAGTGGCAGGGGCCCGAGCAATCAGCCCCAGCATTTT. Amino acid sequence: CASSGRGPSNQPQHF.

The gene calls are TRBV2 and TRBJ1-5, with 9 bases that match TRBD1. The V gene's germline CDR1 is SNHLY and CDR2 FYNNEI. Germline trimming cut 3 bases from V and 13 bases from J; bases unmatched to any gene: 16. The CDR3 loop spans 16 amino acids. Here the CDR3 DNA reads TGTGCCAGCAGTGACGTGGGACAGGGTCTTTTCGGCAATCAGCATTTT. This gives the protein CASSDVGQGLFGNQHF.

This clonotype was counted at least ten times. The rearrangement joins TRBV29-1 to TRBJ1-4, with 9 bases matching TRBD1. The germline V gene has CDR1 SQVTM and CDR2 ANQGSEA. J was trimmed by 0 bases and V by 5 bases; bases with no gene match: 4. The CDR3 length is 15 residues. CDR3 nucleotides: TGCAGCGTTAATCGACAGGGGGCAACTAATGAAAAACTGTTTTTT. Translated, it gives CSVNRQGATNEKLFF.

CDR3 amino acids: CASSPAGVTDTQYF. In DNA form, the CDR3 reads TGTGCCAGCAGCCCAGCGGGGGTCACAGATACGCAGTATTTT. The chain carries TRBV2 and TRBJ2-3; 8 positions match TRBD2. The CDR3 covers 14 residues. Trimming took 6 bases from V and 2 from J; bases not matched to a gene: 4. Per the germline V gene, CDR1 is SNHLY and CDR2 is FYNNEI. Filled out from reference TRBV2 and TRBJ2-3, the complete variable domain reads EPEVTQTPSHQVTQMGQEVILRCVPISNHLYFYWYRQILGQKVEFLVSFYNNEISEKSEIFDDQFSVERPDGSNFTLKIRSTKLEDSAMYFCASSPAGVTDTQYFGPGTRLTVL.

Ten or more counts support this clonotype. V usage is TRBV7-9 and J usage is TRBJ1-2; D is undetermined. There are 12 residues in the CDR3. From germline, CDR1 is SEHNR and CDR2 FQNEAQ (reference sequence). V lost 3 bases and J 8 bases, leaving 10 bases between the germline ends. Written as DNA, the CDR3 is TGTGCCAGCAGCTTCGGAGGCGGAGGCTACACCTTC. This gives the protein CASSFGGGGYTF.

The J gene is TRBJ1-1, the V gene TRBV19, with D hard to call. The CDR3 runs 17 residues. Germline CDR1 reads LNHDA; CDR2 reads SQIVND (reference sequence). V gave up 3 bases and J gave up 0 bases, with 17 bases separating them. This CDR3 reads CASSIARWEQLNTEAFF. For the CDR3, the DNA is TGTGCCAGTAGTATTGCAAGGTGGGAACAATTGAACACTGAAGCTTTCTTT.

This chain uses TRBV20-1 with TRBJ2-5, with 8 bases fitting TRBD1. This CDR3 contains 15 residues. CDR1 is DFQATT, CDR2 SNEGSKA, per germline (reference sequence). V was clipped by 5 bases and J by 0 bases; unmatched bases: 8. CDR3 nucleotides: TGCAGTGCTGCTTTAGGACAGGGTTACCAAGAGACCCAGTACTTC. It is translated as CSAALGQGYQETQYF.

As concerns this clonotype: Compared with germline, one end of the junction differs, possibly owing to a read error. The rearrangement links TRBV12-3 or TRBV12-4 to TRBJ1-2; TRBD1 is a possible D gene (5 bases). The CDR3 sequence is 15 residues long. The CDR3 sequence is CAGSLGRPTNYGYTF. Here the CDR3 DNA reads TGTGCCGGCAGTTTGGGACGTCCAACTAACTATGGCTACACCTTC.